The 29 T cell receptor beta chains reported below all come from one sample, sequenced in a study of Ad26.COV2.S vaccination and SARS-CoV-2 variants. Treatment defined: roughly 18 received Ad26.COV2.S at low or high dose, single or two shots; about 5 received placebo; per-sample allocation not given. Collection of samples fell on day 63 after the first vaccine or placebo injection. Data came from immunoSEQ multiplex PCR; TCRdb stores just in-frame clones and leaves some out. This sample has around 340,000 clones, with less than 90% found just once. The sequences come from peripheral blood, collected in a trial of Ad26.COV2.S vaccine versus placebo. The receptor set was obtained from a person between 18 and 65 years old who received the Ad26.COV2.S COVID-19 vaccine or a placebo.

The gene calls are TRBV27 and TRBJ2-3; TRBD2 matches 9 bases. The germline V gene has CDR1 MNHEY and CDR2 SMNVEV (reference sequence). Trimming removed 8 bases from V and 2 bases from J; junction bases left unmatched: 11. The CDR3 is made up of 16 amino acids. This CDR3 is CASAYLTSGYTDTQYF. The CDR3, as DNA: TGTGCCAGCGCTTACCTGACTAGCGGCTACACAGATACGCAGTATTTT.

This clone was observed once. The chain couples TRBV29-1 to TRBJ1-1; TRBD1 is a possible D gene (5 bases). The CDR3 has 12 amino acids. The germline V gene encodes CDR1 SQVTM and CDR2 ANQGSEA. The V end was cut by 7 bases, the J end by 2 bases, with 11 bases between. The CDR3 loop reads CSGQTENTEAFF. DNA for the CDR3: TGCAGCGGCCAGACAGAAAACACTGAAGCTTTCTTT. Together with reference TRBV29-1 and TRBJ1-1, the CDR3 gives the full variable domain: SAVISQKPSRDICQRGTSLTIQCQVDSQVTMMFWYRQQPGQSLTLIATANQGSEATYESGFVIDKFPISRPNLTFSTLTVSNMSPEDSSIYLCSGQTENTEAFFGQGTRLTVV.

A few counts support this clone. The chain combines TRBV6-5 with TRBJ1-2; 7 bases are a match to TRBD1. V was pared by 5 bases and J by 5 bases, with 8 bases of the junction left unmatched. CDR3 length: 14 residues. CDR1 and CDR2 from the germline V gene are MNHEY and SVGAGI. The chain's CDR3 is CASSQTQGEYGYTF. DNA for the CDR3: TGTGCCAGCAGTCAAACCCAGGGGGAATATGGCTACACCTTC.

This clone was seen ten or more times. The V call is TRBV7-8, the J call TRBJ1-5, with D possibly being TRBD1 (6 bases). Trimming took off 4 bases at V and 3 bases at J, with 16 bases between the two ends. The CDR3 totals 16 residues. CDR1 is SGHVS and CDR2 is FQNEAQ in the germline V gene. CDR3 loop: CASSYLTGGNNQPQHF. As DNA, the CDR3 is TGTGCCAGCAGCTACTTGACAGGCGGTAACAATCAGCCCCAGCATTTT.

The rearrangement uses TRBV30 and TRBJ1-5; 7 nucleotides align to TRBD1. Trimming at V came to 5 bases and at J to 5 bases, leaving 9 bases not matched to a gene. Germline V gene sequence: CDR1 GTSNPN, CDR2 SVGIG (reference sequence). The CDR3 spans 14 residues. The CDR3 spells CAWRDSVRDQPQHF. The CDR3 bases are TGTGCCTGGCGGGACAGCGTCAGGGATCAGCCCCAGCATTTT.

The rearrangement joins TRBV7-2 to TRBJ2-5; TRBD2 matches 12 bases. Germline-derived CDR1 and CDR2 are SGHTA and FQGNSA. This CDR3 is 15 amino acids long. The V and J ends lost 10 bases and 3 bases, in that order; junction bases with no gene match: 9. CDR3 sequence (DNA): TGTGCCACCAGGAATCGACTAGCGGGAGAAGAGACCCAGTACTTC. Translation: CATRNRLAGEETQYF. The entire variable domain, with the rest obtained from reference TRBV7-2 and TRBJ2-5, is as follows: GAGVSQSPSNKVTEKGKDVELRCDPISGHTALYWYRQSLGQGLEFLIYFQGNSAPDKSGLPSDRFSAERTGGSVSTLTIQRTQQEDSAVYLCATRNRLAGEETQYFGPGTRLLVL.

The chain couples TRBV7-9 to TRBJ2-7, with D perhaps being TRBD1 or TRBD2 (5 bases each). CDR1 SEHNR and CDR2 FQNEAQ come from the germline V gene (reference sequence). V lost 5 bases, J lost 6 bases, and 14 bases lay in between. The length of the CDR3 is 13 residues. In DNA form, the CDR3 reads TGTGCCAGCAGCCCGGGACGTGGGGGCGAGCAGTACTTC. It translates to CASSPGRGGEQYF.

Note on this clone: One end of the junction fails to match germline, which may point to a read error. The chain carries TRBV12-3 or TRBV12-4 and TRBJ2-3; 8 nucleotides match TRBD1. CDR3 length equals 12 residues. The CDR3 nucleotides read TGTGCCAGCAGTCCGGACAGGGAATCCACAGGTTTT. This sequence encodes CASSPDRESTGF.

The chain combines TRBV3-1 (or the pseudogene TRBV3-2) with TRBJ2-7; 8 bases map to TRBD1. The ends lost 4 bases at V and 10 bases at J; junction bases unmatched: 9. The CDR3 has 13 residues. The germline CDR1 and CDR2 sequences are LGHDT and YNNKEL (reference sequence). DNA for the CDR3: TGTGCCAGCAGCCCGCCCGGACAGGGTTATCAGTACTTC. Protein product: CASSPPGQGYQYF.

This rearrangement joins TRBV6-4 to TRBJ1-1, with D hard to call. V was clipped by 5 bases and J by 4 bases, with 11 bases between them. The CDR3 totals 13 residues. The germline V gene has CDR1 MRHNA and CDR2 SNTAGT. CDR3 residues: CASSLDFFTEAFF. The CDR3 DNA sequence: TGTGCCAGCAGTCTCGACTTCTTCACTGAAGCTTTCTTT.

J is TRBJ1-2 and V is TRBV3-1 (or the pseudogene TRBV3-2); 8 bases fit TRBD1. The trim removed 1 base at V and 5 bases at J, leaving 12 bases unmatched. Germline V gene data show CDR1 as LGHDT and CDR2 as YNNKEL (reference sequence). CDR3 length equals 17 residues. The CDR3 loop is CASSQGGLGTGGYGYTF. CDR3 in DNA: TGTGCCAGCAGCCAAGGGGGTCTTGGGACAGGAGGTTATGGCTACACCTTC.

V usage is TRBV14 and J usage is TRBJ1-1, with 8 bases matching TRBD1. The junction had 4 bases not matched to a gene; V was cut back by 1 base and J by 3 bases. From germline, CDR1 is SGHDN and CDR2 FVKESK. The CDR3 covers 15 residues. The CDR3 loop is CASSQGTGIYTEAFF. Here the CDR3 DNA reads TGTGCCAGCAGCCAAGGGACAGGGATTTACACTGAAGCTTTCTTT. The full variable domain, completed using reference TRBV14 and TRBJ1-1, is EAGVTQFPSHSVIEKGQTVTLRCDPISGHDNLYWYRRVMGKEIKFLLHFVKESKQDESGMPNNRFLAERTGGTYSTLKVQPAELEDSGVYFCASSQGTGIYTEAFFGQGTRLTVV.

The chain joins TRBV7-3 to TRBJ2-3, with D possibly being TRBD1 (5 bases). Trimming removed 6 bases from V and 5 bases from J, with 9 bases in between. Germline V gene sequence: CDR1 SGHTA, CDR2 FQGTGA. CDR3 length: 12 residues. The CDR3 DNA sequence: TGTGCCAGCAGTCGTACAGGAGATACGCAGTATTTT. The encoded protein is CASSRTGDTQYF.

The chain recombines TRBV7-3 with TRBJ2-2; 13 nucleotides agree with TRBD2. V dropped 5 bases and J dropped 6; count of bases not matched to a gene: 0. The CDR3 contains 14 residues. Germline V lookup: CDR1 SGHTA, CDR2 FQGTGA. The CDR3 DNA sequence: TGTGCCAGCAGCACTAGCGGGAGGGCCGGGGAGCTGTTTTTT. Translation gives CASSTSGRAGELFF.

The chain recombines TRBV18 with TRBJ2-1; D gene unclear. CDR3 size: 15 residues. V lost 1 base and J lost 7, with 14 bases in between. Germline CDR1 and CDR2: KGHSH and LQKENI. CDR3 DNA: TGTGCCAGCTCACCACAGGGCGGACCTGGGAATGAGCAGTTCTTC. Its protein product is CASSPQGGPGNEQFF.

DNA for the CDR3: TGTGCCAGCAGTGATGGACAGGGGATATCGAATGAGCAGTTCTTC. It encodes CASSDGQGISNEQFF. The chain recombines TRBV28 with TRBJ2-1; 9 nucleotides line up with TRBD1. V lost 5 bases and J lost 7; bases outside the gene matches: 9. The germline gives CDR1 MDHEN, CDR2 SYDVKM. The length of the CDR3 is 15 residues.

CDR3 residues: CATISDPSYNEQFF. For the CDR3, the DNA is TGCGCCACCATTAGCGATCCGTCCTACAATGAGCAGTTCTTC. The V call is TRBV4-3, the J call TRBJ2-1; D perhaps matches TRBD2 (5 bases). CDR1 is LGHNA, CDR2 YSLEER, per germline. The CDR3 loop spans 14 amino acids. The V and J ends lost 10 bases and 1 base respectively, with 14 bases between them.

V and J are TRBV29-1 and TRBJ1-4; the D is unclear. CDR1 and CDR2 (germline): SQVTM, ANQGSEA. The CDR3 runs to 11 residues. Trimming pared 4 bases from V and 8 bases from J, leaving 8 bases between. DNA of the CDR3: TGCAGCGTTGCCAGAGGAGAAAAACTGTTTTTT. This encodes CSVARGEKLFF.

The rearrangement uses TRBV7-9 and TRBJ1-5, with TRBD1 as a possible D gene (5 bases). Between the trimmed V and J ends, which lost 1 base and 4 bases, there was a span of 17 bases. CDR3 length equals 17 residues. Germline CDR1 is SEHNR and CDR2 is FQNEAQ (reference sequence). CDR3 in DNA: TGTGCCAGCAGCTTAGACCTTGGCAGGGTCGGAAATCAGCCCCAGCATTTT. Its translation: CASSLDLGRVGNQPQHF.

V usage is TRBV5-1 and J usage is TRBJ2-7; D not resolved. V was clipped by 3 bases and J by 0 bases, with 13 bases between them. Germline V gene lookup returns CDR1 SGHRS and CDR2 YFSETQ. The CDR3 length is 15 residues. In nucleotides, the CDR3 is TGCGCCAGCAGCTCATACAGTCGGAGCTCCTACGAGCAGTACTTC. It codes for CASSSYSRSSYEQYF.

The chain joins TRBV6-2 or TRBV6-3 to TRBJ1-4; 7 bases are a match to TRBD1. J was trimmed by 3 bases and V by 3 bases; bases with no gene match: 7. The CDR3 is made up of 16 amino acids. Germline lookup yields CDR1 MNHEY and CDR2 SVGEGT. The CDR3 reads CASSYQGEGSNEKLFF. The CDR3 DNA reads as TGTGCCAGCAGTTATCAGGGGGAGGGATCTAATGAAAAACTGTTTTTT.

The CDR3 DNA is TGTGCCACCAGCAGAGATAGGGGGGGACAGCCCCAGCATTTT. It specifies CATSRDRGGQPQHF. This chain uses TRBV15 with TRBJ1-5; D perhaps matches TRBD1 (6 bases). CDR1 LNHNV and CDR2 YYDKDF come from the germline V gene (reference sequence). The V end lost 0 bases, the J end lost 7 bases, and 10 bases lay between the germline ends. The CDR3 has 14 residues.

This CDR3 is CASSGQGNYGYTF. The CDR3 DNA follows: TGTGCCAGCTCAGGACAGGGTAACTATGGCTACACCTTC. The chain has TRBV18 and TRBJ1-2, with 8 bases matching TRBD1. The length of the CDR3 is 13 residues. The germline gives CDR1 KGHSH, CDR2 LQKENI. Germline trimming cut 5 bases from V and 1 base from J; bases unmatched to any gene: 0.

This chain links TRBV15 with TRBJ2-4; 7 bases agree with TRBD1. CDR1 and CDR2 from the germline V gene are LNHNV and YYDKDF (reference sequence). The CDR3 is 15 amino acids. The V and J ends lost 6 bases and 0 bases, in that order; junction bases with no gene match: 5. CDR3 bases: TGTGCCACCAGAGGGGGCAGGGAAGCCAAAAACATTCAGTACTTC. Its protein product is CATRGGREAKNIQYF.

The gene calls are TRBV5-1 and TRBJ1-6, with 11 bases lining up with TRBD1. Germline CDR1 reads SGHRS; CDR2 reads YFSETQ. The J segment lost 8 bases and the V segment lost 4 bases, leaving 2 bases of the junction unmatched. CDR3 length: 14 amino acids. The CDR3 protein is CASSLGQGDSPLHF. The CDR3 nucleotides read TGCGCCAGCAGCCTGGGACAGGGGGATTCACCCCTCCACTTT.

Here the CDR3 reads CASSPQAVSANEQYF. Written as DNA, the CDR3 is TGTGCCAGCAGCCCACAGGCCGTTTCGGCAAACGAGCAGTACTTC. The chain joins TRBV7-3 to TRBJ2-7; possibly TRBD1 for D (5 bases). Germline V gene data show CDR1 as SGHTA and CDR2 as FQGTGA. The CDR3 contains 15 residues. Trimming removed 5 bases at V and 5 bases at J, with 19 bases between.

This chain links TRBV7-3 with TRBJ2-7, with 7 bases identical to TRBD2. Per germline, CDR1 SGHTA and CDR2 FQGTGA. J gave up 5 bases and V 3 bases, and 13 bases lay outside the gene matches. There are 16 residues in the CDR3. CDR3: CASSLYGSGKSHEQYF. The CDR3 DNA follows: TGTGCCAGCAGCTTGTACGGGAGCGGGAAAAGCCACGAGCAGTACTTC.

The chain has TRBV5-1 and TRBJ2-2, with TRBD1 matching 9 bases. Losses at the gene ends were 2 bases for V and 7 bases for J; bases not matched to a gene: 9. The CDR3 has 16 residues. CDR1 and CDR2 (germline): SGHRS, YFSETQ. The CDR3 DNA follows: TGCGCCAGCAGCTTAGGGACCGGGACAGGGATCGGGGAGCTGTTTTTT. It translates to CASSLGTGTGIGELFF.

This clone has more than one count but fewer than ten. The chain recombines TRBV6-6 with TRBJ2-7; 10 nucleotides agree with TRBD2. Germline loops: CDR1 MNHNY, CDR2 SVGAGI (reference sequence). V shed 7 bases and J 7 bases; nucleotides not matched to a gene: 13. The CDR3 is made up of 15 amino acids. The CDR3 loop reads CASTNLAGARREQYF. CDR3 DNA: TGTGCCAGCACTAACCTAGCGGGGGCGCGTCGGGAGCAGTACTTC.